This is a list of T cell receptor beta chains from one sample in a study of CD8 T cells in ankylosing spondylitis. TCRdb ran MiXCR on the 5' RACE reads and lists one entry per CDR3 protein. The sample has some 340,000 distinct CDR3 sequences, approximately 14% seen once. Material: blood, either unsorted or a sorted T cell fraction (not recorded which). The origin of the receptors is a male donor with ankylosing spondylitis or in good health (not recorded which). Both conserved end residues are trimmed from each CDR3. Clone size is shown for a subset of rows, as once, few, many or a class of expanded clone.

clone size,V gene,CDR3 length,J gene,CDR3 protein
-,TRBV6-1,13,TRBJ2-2,ASMTSGRVTGELF
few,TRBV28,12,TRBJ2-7,ASSSGRFSYEQY
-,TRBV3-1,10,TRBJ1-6,ASSHQNSPLH
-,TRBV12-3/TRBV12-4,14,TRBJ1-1,ASSPGTGTMNTEAF
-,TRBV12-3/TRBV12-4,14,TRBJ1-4,ASTRTRIATNEKLF
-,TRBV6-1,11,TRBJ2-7,ASARRESYEQY
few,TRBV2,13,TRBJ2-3,ASSPGGIRQDTQY
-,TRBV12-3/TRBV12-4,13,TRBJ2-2,ASSSSGMNTGELF
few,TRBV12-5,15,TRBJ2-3,ASGKRQGATNTDTQY
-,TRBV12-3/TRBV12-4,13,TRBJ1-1,ASRFSGQGATEAF
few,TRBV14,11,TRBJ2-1,ASSHERAGEQF
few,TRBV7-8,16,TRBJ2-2,ASRPLGTSGRSTGELF
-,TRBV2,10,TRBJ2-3,ATGQGSHTQY
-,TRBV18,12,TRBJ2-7,ASSPQAREREQY
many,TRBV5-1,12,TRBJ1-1,ASRGTGKNTEAF
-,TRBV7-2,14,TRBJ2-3,ASSPRRGLGTDTQY
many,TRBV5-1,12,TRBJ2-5,ASSLETPVETQY
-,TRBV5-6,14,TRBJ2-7,ASSITGHPRGPEQY
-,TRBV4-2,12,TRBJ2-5,ASSQGALRETQY
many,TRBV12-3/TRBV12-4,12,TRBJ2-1,ASSFGVLGNEQF
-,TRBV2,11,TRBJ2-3,ARRDTGLDTQY
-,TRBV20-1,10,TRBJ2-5,SARSQRETQY
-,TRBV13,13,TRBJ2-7,ASSQARGTSSEQY
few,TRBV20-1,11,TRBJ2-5,SARDGSGGAQY
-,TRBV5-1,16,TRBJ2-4,ASSSEETGGWAKNIQY
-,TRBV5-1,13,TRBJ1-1,ASSLALTGYTEAF
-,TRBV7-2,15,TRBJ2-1,ASSLARGSGVYNEQF
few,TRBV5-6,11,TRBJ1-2,ASSLVARTGYT
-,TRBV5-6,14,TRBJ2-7,ASSRTGQLSSYEQY
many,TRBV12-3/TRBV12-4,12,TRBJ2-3,ASTRDRGTDTQY
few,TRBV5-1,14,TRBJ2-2,ATRPAGFANTGELF